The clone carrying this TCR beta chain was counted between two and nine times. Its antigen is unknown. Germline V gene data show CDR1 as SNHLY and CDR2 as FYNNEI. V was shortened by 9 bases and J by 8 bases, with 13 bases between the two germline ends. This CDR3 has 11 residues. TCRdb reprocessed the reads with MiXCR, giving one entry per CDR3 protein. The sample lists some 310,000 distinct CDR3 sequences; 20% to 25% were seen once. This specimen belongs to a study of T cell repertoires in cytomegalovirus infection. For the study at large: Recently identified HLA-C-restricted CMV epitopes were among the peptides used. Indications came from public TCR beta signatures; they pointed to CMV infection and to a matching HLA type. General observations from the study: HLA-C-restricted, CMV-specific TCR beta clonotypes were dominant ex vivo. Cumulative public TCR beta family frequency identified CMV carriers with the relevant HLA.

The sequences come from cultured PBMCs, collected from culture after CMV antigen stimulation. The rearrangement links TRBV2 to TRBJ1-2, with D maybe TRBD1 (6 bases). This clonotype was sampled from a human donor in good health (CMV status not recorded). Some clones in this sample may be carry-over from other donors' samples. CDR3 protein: CARRTAEGYTF. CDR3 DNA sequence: TGTGCCAGGAGGACAGCGGAAGGCTACACCTTC.